These 2 T cell receptor beta chains came from one sample sequenced in a study of T cell repertoires in cytomegalovirus infection (dated by TCRdb to the late 2010s). The meaning of the sample's treatment or condition label: in vitro stimulation with specific CMV peptide epitopes to enrich CMV-specific T cells. TCRdb names Illumina HiSeq 1500 as the instrument used. TCRdb ran its own pipeline on the public reads, namely fastp trimming at Q25 and MiXCR clone calling, and kept in-frame beta chains. Entries that share a CDR3 protein sequence are merged under the most common genes and DNA. This sample comprises hundreds of thousands of distinct CDR3 sequences, about 39% of them detected only once. The ten most abundant clones make up around two fifths of the sample. Antigens for these TCRs are unknown. Sample: cultured PBMCs, taken from culture after CMV antigen stimulation. The receptors stem from a human donor in good health (CMV status not recorded). Some clones in this sample may be carry-over from other donors' samples.

This clonotype was seen a single time. The chain carries TRBV4-1 and TRBJ2-3; D not resolved. The CDR3 loop spans 16 amino acids. The ends were cut back, 7 bases at V and 4 bases at J, with 21 bases in the middle. From germline, CDR1 is MGHRA and CDR2 YSYEKL. CDR3 coding DNA: TGCGCCAGCAACCGGGCGGCGGACCCCCCGGCAGATACGCAGTATTTT. Translating it yields CASNRAADPPADTQYF.

V is TRBV6-8 and J is TRBJ2-7; D perhaps matches TRBD2 (6 bases). The V and J ends lost 2 bases and 1 base respectively, with 12 bases between them. The CDR3 loop spans 15 amino acids. The germline CDR1 and CDR2 sequences are MNHGY and SAAAGT. The CDR3 reads CASSYTTGTSYEQYF. CDR3 DNA sequence: TGTGCCAGCAGTTACACCACCGGGACTTCCTACGAGCAGTACTTC.